This TCR beta chain was observed in a study of identical twins. The V end was cut by 0 bases, the J end by 3 bases, with 8 bases between. The CDR3 covers 13 residues. CDR1 is SQVTM and CDR2 is ANQGSEA in the germline V gene. Template switching added a universal primer binding site, and final cDNA carried unique molecular identifiers. MiXCR, applied by TCRdb to the 5' RACE reads, yields one record per CDR3 protein. In the table there are more than 350,000 distinct CDR3 sequences, approximately 8.8% of which are singletons. V and J are TRBV29-1 and TRBJ1-2; D gene unclear. The sequenced material came from naive T cells sorted from blood. The receptor comes from a woman in her forties or fifties in good health. The CDR3 spells CSVEDQEDYGYTF. The CDR3 DNA reads as TGCAGCGTTGAAGATCAGGAAGACTATGGCTACACCTTC.